The 22 T cell receptor beta chains below were found in one sample sequenced in a study of blood T cell repertoires in COVID-19. TCRdb's copy holds only in-frame clones and misses some; the assay was immunoSEQ multiplex PCR. This sample has about 220,000 clones; around 84% occur once, and the top ten carry just under 20%. The sequencing input was peripheral blood. These receptors came from a man aged 30 to 45 with active or convalescent COVID-19.

The genes are TRBV6-2 or TRBV6-3 and TRBJ2-7; D is possibly TRBD1 (5 bases). Germline loops: CDR1 MNHEY, CDR2 SVGEGT. V was shortened by 1 base and J by 3 bases, with 10 bases between the two germline ends. CDR3 length: 14 residues. CDR3 residues: CASSYYSGYYEQYF. CDR3 nucleotides: TGTGCCAGCAGTTACTATTCAGGGTACTACGAGCAGTACTTC.

This chain links TRBV24-1 with TRBJ2-5; TRBD2 agrees at 11 bases. The junction had 5 bases not matched to a gene; V was cut back by 1 base and J by 5 bases. Germline loops: CDR1 KGHDR, CDR2 SFDVKD. The CDR3 runs 16 residues. CDR3 nucleotides: TGTGCCACCAGTGATTTAACTAGCGGGAGTGTGGAGACCCAGTACTTC. Translating gives CATSDLTSGSVETQYF.

This clone has more than one count but fewer than ten. The chain combines TRBV11-2 with TRBJ2-7, with unresolved D. CDR1 and CDR2 from the germline V gene are SGHAT and FQNNGV. The CDR3 spans 14 residues. Trimming stripped 1 base from V and 6 bases from J, with 13 bases between. The CDR3 nucleotides read TGTGCCAGCAGCTTAGTATCCTCGTCCGGCGAGCAGTACTTC. This gives the protein CASSLVSSSGEQYF.

This chain connects TRBV7-6 to TRBJ1-1, with a tentative D call TRBD1 (5 bases). V was cut by 0 bases and J by 5 bases, with 13 bases left in between. There are 15 residues in the CDR3. The germline V gene has CDR1 SGHVS and CDR2 FNYEAQ. The CDR3 bases are TGTGCCAGCAGCTTAGCGCGGGGGGGAGGTACTGAAGCTTTCTTT. Translating gives CASSLARGGGTEAFF.

The chain uses TRBV5-8 and TRBJ1-2, with TRBD1 matching over 9 bases. This CDR3 spans 15 amino acids. Trimming took 7 bases from V and 4 from J; bases not matched to a gene: 11. The germline V gene has CDR1 SGHTS and CDR2 YDEGEE. CDR3 residues: CASRDTGGFVYGYTF. CDR3 coding DNA: TGTGCCAGCCGAGATACAGGGGGCTTTGTCTATGGCTACACCTTC.

The J gene is TRBJ2-1, the V gene TRBV15; 7 nucleotides line up with TRBD1. Germline V gene data show CDR1 as LNHNV and CDR2 as YYDKDF (reference sequence). The CDR3 spans 16 residues. J was trimmed by 8 bases and V by 3 bases; bases with no gene match: 13. The CDR3 DNA follows: TGTGCCACCAGCAGGTCGACAGAGGGGGCACAAGATGAGCAGTTCTTC. It yields the protein CATSRSTEGAQDEQFF.

CDR3 in DNA: TGTGCCAGCGGATTACTAGCGGCAAAAGAGACCCAGTACTTC. Its protein is CASGLLAAKETQYF. The V gene is TRBV28, the J gene TRBJ2-5; 8 nucleotides agree with TRBD2. V was clipped by 8 bases and J by 3 bases; unmatched bases: 8. The CDR3 is 14 residues long. Germline V gives CDR1 MDHEN, CDR2 SYDVKM. The full variable domain, its missing parts supplied by reference TRBV28 and TRBJ2-5, is DVKVTQSSRYLVKRTGEKVFLECVQDMDHENMFWYRQDPGLGLRLIYFSYDVKMKEKGDIPEGYSVSREKKERFSLILESASTNQTSMYLCASGLLAAKETQYFGPGTRLLVL.

The V and J genes are TRBV28 and TRBJ2-1, with TRBD1 identical over 7 bases. Unmatched junction bases numbered 13, after V lost 4 bases and J lost 4 bases. The CDR3 runs 17 residues. Germline V gene lookup returns CDR1 MDHEN and CDR2 SYDVKM. DNA for the CDR3: TGTGCCAGCAGTTCCGGACAGGCCCTGGGGTTTTACAATGAGCAGTTCTTC. It yields the protein CASSSGQALGFYNEQFF.

The CDR3 nucleotides read TGCGCCAGCAGCTTGGGTCCTACTGGCTACACCTTC. Protein product: CASSLGPTGYTF. The chain couples TRBV5-1 to TRBJ1-2, with D hard to call. CDR1 and CDR2 from the germline V gene are SGHRS and YFSETQ. The CDR3 has 12 amino acids. Trimming left V 0 bases short and J 7 bases short, with 7 bases between. The whole variable domain, filled in from reference TRBV5-1 and TRBJ1-2, reads KAGVTQTPRYLIKTRGQQVTLSCSPISGHRSVSWYQQTPGQGLQFLFEYFSETQRNKGNFPGRFSGRQFSNSRSEMNVSTLELGDSALYLCASSLGPTGYTFGSGTRLTVV.

V and J are TRBV9 and TRBJ1-4, with 7 bases lining up with TRBD1. The CDR3 runs 16 residues. Germline CDR1 SGDLS, CDR2 YYNGEE. The ends lost 2 bases at V and 4 bases at J; junction bases unmatched: 8. CDR3 region: CASSVHTGVYNEKLFF. In nucleotides, the CDR3 is TGTGCCAGCAGCGTCCATACAGGGGTGTATAATGAAAAACTGTTTTTT.

The chain has TRBV5-4 and TRBJ2-2, with 9 bases identical to TRBD1. This CDR3 has 16 amino acids. After removal of 4 bases from V and 3 bases from J, the junction contained 7 bases not matched to a gene. Germline V CDR1 and CDR2: SGHNT, YYREEE (reference sequence). The CDR3 coding sequence is TGTGCCAGCAGCCCTGGACAGGGGCGTTACACCGGGGAGCTGTTTTTT. Encoded protein: CASSPGQGRYTGELFF.

J is TRBJ2-1 and V is TRBV5-1; 9 bases agree with TRBD2. Trimming at V came to 7 bases and at J to 8 bases, leaving 13 bases not matched to a gene. Germline V gives CDR1 SGHRS, CDR2 YFSETQ. There are 15 residues in the CDR3. The DNA for the CDR3 is TGCGCCAGCCGCCGACTCGGTAGCGGGGGAGATGAGCAGTTCTTC. Its protein product is CASRRLGSGGDEQFF.

The rearrangement links TRBV6-5 to TRBJ1-2; the match to TRBD1 covers 9 bases. CDR3 length: 13 residues. Trimming took 4 bases from V and 10 from J; bases not matched to a gene: 7. Looked up from germline, CDR1 is MNHEY and CDR2 is SVGAGI. The CDR3 nucleotides are TGTGCCAGCAGTTGGGGACAGGGCCCCCCCTACACCTTC. Its protein product is CASSWGQGPPYTF.

Only a few counts were recorded for this clone. The V gene is TRBV7-9, the J gene TRBJ2-7; D is perhaps TRBD1 (6 bases). CDR1 is SEHNR and CDR2 is FQNEAQ in the germline V gene (reference sequence). V lost 5 bases and J lost 3, with 8 bases in between. This CDR3 contains 12 residues. CDR3 in DNA: TGTGCCAGCAGCCAGGGGATCTACGAGCAGTACTTC. Its translation is CASSQGIYEQYF.

The V gene is TRBV3-1 (or the pseudogene TRBV3-2), the J gene TRBJ2-5; a weak D match, TRBD2 (6 bases). Germline values: CDR1 LGHDT, CDR2 YNNKEL (reference sequence). This CDR3 comprises 16 residues. Trimming cost V 1 base and J 4 bases, with 16 bases left between them. Here the CDR3 DNA reads TGTGCCAGCAGCCAAGCTAGTAGGAGCGGGCGAGAGACCCAGTACTTC. This encodes CASSQASRSGRETQYF.

The rearrangement uses TRBV6-2 or TRBV6-3 and TRBJ2-7; 10 nucleotides match TRBD2. The germline V gene encodes CDR1 MNHEY and CDR2 SVGEGT. Trimming took 1 base from V and 0 from J; bases not matched to a gene: 3. CDR3 length equals 16 residues. CDR3 DNA: TGTGCCAGCAGTTACTTCCGGACTAGCGGCTCCTACGAGCAGTACTTC. It translates to CASSYFRTSGSYEQYF.

This clone occurred a few times. The J gene is TRBJ2-5, the V gene TRBV6-5, with 13 bases matching TRBD2. Germline CDR1 is MNHEY and CDR2 is SVGAGI. This CDR3 is built from 15 residues. J lost 5 bases, V lost 8 bases, and 8 bases had no gene match. In DNA, the CDR3 is TGTGCCAGCGGACTAGCGGGGGCCGGAGAGGAGACCCAGTACTTC. Its translation: CASGLAGAGEETQYF.

V and J are TRBV3-1 (or the pseudogene TRBV3-2) and TRBJ2-7; 7 positions match TRBD2. This CDR3 has 14 amino acids. Germline V gives CDR1 LGHDT, CDR2 YNNKEL (reference sequence). V trimming: 4 bases; J trimming: 6 bases; junction bases outside the gene matches: 9. CDR3 residues: CASSRRGGGGEQYF. CDR3 DNA: TGTGCCAGCAGCCGGCGAGGTGGGGGGGGCGAGCAGTACTTC.

This chain connects TRBV4-1 to TRBJ1-1, with TRBD1 matching over 7 bases. The germline V gene has CDR1 MGHRA and CDR2 YSYEKL. With V trimmed by 3 bases and J by 4 bases, 8 bases remained unmatched. The CDR3 covers 15 residues. The CDR3 sequence is CASSQDDRAITEAFF. CDR3 in DNA: TGCGCCAGCAGCCAGGACGACAGGGCGATCACTGAAGCTTTCTTT.

This chain uses TRBV6-5 with TRBJ2-5, with D perhaps matching TRBD2 (6 bases). Germline V gene sequence: CDR1 MNHEY, CDR2 SVGAGI. This CDR3 spans 13 amino acids. Between the trimmed V and J ends, which lost 8 bases and 2 bases, there was a span of 12 bases. The CDR3 protein is CASLRDFQETQYF. The CDR3 DNA reads as TGTGCCAGCTTAAGGGACTTTCAAGAGACCCAGTACTTC.

The rearrangement joins TRBV11-2 to TRBJ1-4; 8 nucleotides agree with TRBD1. This CDR3 is 19 amino acids long. V lost 7 bases and J lost 0; bases outside the gene matches: 16. Per the germline V gene, CDR1 is SGHAT and CDR2 is FQNNGV. The CDR3 region is CASTHGGAGGQPTNEKLFF. Written as DNA, the CDR3 is TGTGCCAGCACCCATGGGGGGGCAGGGGGCCAACCAACTAATGAAAAACTGTTTTTT. Drawing the rest from reference TRBV11-2 and TRBJ1-4, the complete variable domain is EAGVAQSPRYKIIEKRQSVAFWCNPISGHATLYWYQQILGQGPKLLIQFQNNGVVDDSQLPKDRFSAERLKGVDSTLKIQPAKLEDSAVYLCASTHGGAGGQPTNEKLFFGSGTQLSVL.

The rearrangement joins TRBV28 to TRBJ1-4, with D possibly TRBD1 on 5 matching bases. The germline V gene has CDR1 MDHEN and CDR2 SYDVKM. The CDR3 extends over 15 amino acids. V was cut by 7 bases and J by 0 bases, with 12 bases left in between. The DNA for the CDR3 is TGTGCCAGCACCACGGCGGGGCCAACTAATGAAAAACTGTTTTTT. Translating it yields CASTTAGPTNEKLFF.